Below are 26 T cell receptor beta chains sequenced from a single sample in a study of blood T cell repertoires in COVID-19 (TCRdb year 2020). The method behind the library was the immunoSEQ multiplex PCR assay. The source is immuneACCESS, and TCRdb retained only in-frame sequences with V and J called. Part of the clones is not carried over; for the studies checked, unresolved V genes explain less than half of this, and the remainder is unexplained. The table for this sample lists some 230,000 clones; 80% to 90% of them were counted only once. The ten top clones hold about 3.5% of the sample. Sequencing used PBMCs or T cells enriched from blood (not recorded which). The source of these receptors is a woman younger than 30 in a cohort exposed to, infected with or recovered from COVID-19 (not recorded which).

The chain recombines TRBV18 with TRBJ2-3; maybe TRBD2 (5 bases). V lost 1 base and J 0 bases, leaving 11 bases between the germline ends. CDR3 length: 16 residues. Germline V gene sequence: CDR1 KGHSH, CDR2 LQKENI. The CDR3 bases are TGTGCCAGCTCACCACTGGCCGGACTTAGCACAGATACGCAGTATTTT. It is translated as CASSPLAGLSTDTQYF.

In this sample, this clone turned up once. The chain carries TRBV9 and TRBJ1-4, with TRBD1 matching over 7 bases. J gave up 5 bases and V 7 bases, and 11 bases lay outside the gene matches. This CDR3 is built from 15 residues. Per germline, CDR1 SGDLS and CDR2 YYNGEE. The DNA for the CDR3 is TGTGCCAGCGGACAAGGCGGGACAGCGAATGAAAAACTGTTTTTT. It encodes CASGQGGTANEKLFF. The full variable domain, with the rest looked up from reference TRBV9 and TRBJ1-4, is DSGVTQTPKHLITATGQRVTLRCSPRSGDLSVYWYQQSLDQGLQFLIQYYNGEERAKGNILERFSAQQFPDLHSELNLSSLELGDSALYFCASGQGGTANEKLFFGSGTQLSVL.

CDR3 in amino acids: CASCTGGKEKLFF. In DNA, the CDR3 is TGTGCCAGCTGTACAGGGGGGAAGGAAAAACTGTTTTTT. The chain couples TRBV6-5 to TRBJ1-4; 8 nucleotides agree with TRBD1. The CDR3 has 13 residues. With 8 bases clipped from V and 8 bases from J, the junction kept 7 bases outside the gene matches. Germline-derived CDR1 and CDR2 are MNHEY and SVGAGI.

The rearrangement joins TRBV27 to TRBJ2-1; 10 bases fit TRBD2. Trimming took 3 bases from V and 7 from J; bases not matched to a gene: 6. The CDR3 length is 15 residues. Germline lookup yields CDR1 MNHEY and CDR2 SMNVEV (reference sequence). CDR3 nucleotides: TGTGCCAGCAGTTTGCTAGCGGGAGTAGATAATGAGCAGTTCTTC. Translated: CASSLLAGVDNEQFF.

This clone occurred once. This chain links TRBV19 with TRBJ1-1, with 9 bases lining up with TRBD1. The CDR3 length is 13 residues. Germline V gives CDR1 LNHDA, CDR2 SQIVND (reference sequence). Trimming at V came to 7 bases and at J to 4 bases, leaving 4 bases not matched to a gene. CDR3 DNA: TGTGCCAGTAAAGACAGGGGGGTCACTGAAGCTTTCTTT. It specifies CASKDRGVTEAFF.

The chain couples TRBV10-1 to TRBJ2-1; a possible D gene is TRBD2 (6 bases). The CDR3 sequence is 15 residues long. Germline CDR1 WNHNN, CDR2 SYGVQD (reference sequence). V was shortened by 5 bases and J by 0 bases, with 11 bases between the two germline ends. In DNA form, the CDR3 reads TGCGCCAGCAGTCGGGACTTAAACTCCTACAATGAGCAGTTCTTC. The encoded protein is CASSRDLNSYNEQFF.

In the case of this clone: Other DNA sequences in the same sample also yield this CDR3. The chain joins TRBV3-1 (or the pseudogene TRBV3-2) to TRBJ1-1; TRBD1 matches at 8 bases. Unmatched junction bases numbered 2, after V lost 1 base and J lost 1 base. Germline CDR1 is LGHDT and CDR2 is YNNKEL (reference sequence). This CDR3 region has 15 residues. The CDR3 DNA reads TGTGCCAGCAGCCAAGGAACAGGGGGGAACACTGAAGCTTTCTTT. Translating gives CASSQGTGGNTEAFF.

In its sample, this clone was seen once. The rearrangement uses TRBV23-1 and TRBJ1-2; TRBD1 matches 10 bases. TRBV23-1 has ORF status, its function being uncertain. Trimming at V came to 4 bases and at J to 1 base, leaving 3 bases not matched to a gene. This CDR3 comprises 15 residues. CDR3 in amino acids: CASSPRDRGNYGYTF. DNA for the CDR3: TGCGCCAGCAGTCCACGGGACAGGGGTAACTATGGCTACACCTTC.

The V gene is TRBV5-1, the J gene TRBJ2-2; D gene ambiguous. The CDR3 covers 13 residues. Germline CDR1 reads SGHRS; CDR2 reads YFSETQ. Trimming stripped 7 bases from V and 0 bases from J, with 7 bases between. CDR3 bases: TGCGCCAGCCCAAGCCCGAACACCGGGGAGCTGTTTTTT. Its translation is CASPSPNTGELFF.

V and J are TRBV3-1 (or the pseudogene TRBV3-2) and TRBJ2-5, with 8 bases aligning to TRBD2. The germline CDR1 and CDR2 sequences are LGHDT and YNNKEL (reference sequence). V lost 4 bases to trimming and J lost 2 bases; unmatched junction nucleotides: 3. The CDR3 has 14 amino acids. The CDR3 is CASSLAGWQETQYF. The CDR3 region has the DNA TGTGCCAGCAGCCTAGCGGGATGGCAAGAGACCCAGTACTTC.

This chain connects TRBV5-1 to TRBJ2-7, with D perhaps TRBD2 (6 bases). The germline CDR1 and CDR2 sequences are SGHRS and YFSETQ. The CDR3 is 14 residues long. V was shortened by 0 bases and J by 5 bases, with 12 bases between the two germline ends. The CDR3 DNA reads TGCGCCAGCAGCTTGGGGACTATGGTAAACGAGCAGTACTTC. This translates into CASSLGTMVNEQYF. The entire variable domain, with the rest obtained from reference TRBV5-1 and TRBJ2-7, is as follows: KAGVTQTPRYLIKTRGQQVTLSCSPISGHRSVSWYQQTPGQGLQFLFEYFSETQRNKGNFPGRFSGRQFSNSRSEMNVSTLELGDSALYLCASSLGTMVNEQYFGPGTRLTVT.

This clone was seen a few times. The chain links TRBV30 to TRBJ1-3; D might be TRBD1 (5 bases). The V end lost 0 bases, the J end lost 8 bases, and 11 bases lay between the germline ends. Germline assignment: CDR1 GTSNPN and CDR2 SVGIG (reference sequence). The CDR3 is 13 residues long. CDR3 residues: CAWSVLGQDTIYF. In DNA form, the CDR3 reads TGTGCCTGGAGTGTACTGGGGCAAGACACCATATATTTT.

The chain uses TRBV3-1 (or the pseudogene TRBV3-2) and TRBJ2-1; D is perhaps TRBD2 (6 bases). Trimming stripped 0 bases from V and 10 bases from J, with 10 bases between. The CDR3 totals 13 residues. CDR1 and CDR2 from the germline V gene are LGHDT and YNNKEL (reference sequence). The CDR3 DNA sequence: TGTGCCAGCAGCCAAGATCCCGGGGGAGAGCAGTTCTTC. It codes for CASSQDPGGEQFF.

The chain employs TRBV3-1 (or the pseudogene TRBV3-2) and TRBJ1-6; TRBD1 might be the D (6 bases). Germline CDR1 and CDR2: LGHDT and YNNKEL (reference sequence). Between the trimmed V and J ends, which lost 1 base and 10 bases, there was a span of 17 bases. The CDR3 is 16 amino acids. CDR3 DNA: TGTGCCAGCAGCCAAGCCCTGGGGGCAGGCAGCTCACCCCTCCACTTT. It codes for CASSQALGAGSSPLHF.

This sequence joins TRBV27 and TRBJ2-3; 8 nucleotides match TRBD2. Germline V lookup: CDR1 MNHEY, CDR2 SMNVEV (reference sequence). J lost 1 base, V lost 6 bases, and 9 bases had no gene match. CDR3 length equals 16 residues. The CDR3 sequence is CASSEIQAGGTDTQYF. The CDR3, as DNA: TGTGCCAGCAGCGAAATACAAGCGGGGGGCACAGATACGCAGTATTTT.

This chain uses TRBV19 with TRBJ1-6; no definite D call. This CDR3 has 13 amino acids. Deletions cut 1 base from V and 10 bases from J, with 8 bases between. Germline loops: CDR1 LNHDA, CDR2 SQIVND (reference sequence). CDR3 nucleotide sequence: TGTGCCAGTAGTATAGGCAATGAGTCACCCCTCCACTTT. Translating gives CASSIGNESPLHF.

The rearrangement uses TRBV25-1 and TRBJ1-5, with D perhaps TRBD1 (5 bases). The CDR3 runs 14 residues. V lost 9 bases to trimming and J lost 0 bases, with 12 bases between them. Germline CDR1 reads MGHDK; CDR2 reads SYGVNS. The CDR3 protein is CASGGGDSNQPQHF. The CDR3 DNA follows: TGTGCCAGTGGGGGAGGGGATAGCAATCAGCCCCAGCATTTT.

The chain carries TRBV2 and TRBJ1-5; D is perhaps TRBD1 (6 bases). The V end was cut by 7 bases, the J end by 4 bases, with 14 bases between. This CDR3 spans 14 amino acids. Looked up from germline, CDR1 is SNHLY and CDR2 is FYNNEI. The CDR3 DNA follows: TGTGCCAGCATGGGGACACTTTATAATCAGCCCCAGCATTTT. Its translation: CASMGTLYNQPQHF.

V and J are TRBV24-1 and TRBJ1-5, with 9 positions matching TRBD1. The length of the CDR3 is 16 residues. CDR1 and CDR2 (germline): KGHDR, SFDVKD. The junction had 10 bases not matched to a gene; V was cut back by 5 bases and J by 6 bases. This CDR3 is CATSASDRGAGQPQHF. The CDR3 DNA reads as TGTGCCACCAGTGCCTCGGACAGGGGCGCGGGTCAGCCCCAGCATTTT.

The chain recombines TRBV7-2 with TRBJ2-5; TRBD1 matches 7 bases. The junction had 14 bases not matched to a gene; V was cut back by 5 bases and J by 5 bases. Germline V lookup: CDR1 SGHTA, CDR2 FQGNSA. There are 16 residues in the CDR3. CDR3 in amino acids: CASSLYSRAGGETQYF. CDR3 bases: TGTGCCAGCAGCCTATACTCTAGGGCAGGGGGTGAGACCCAGTACTTC.

V and J are TRBV3-1 (or the pseudogene TRBV3-2) and TRBJ1-2; unclear D gene. Germline-derived CDR1 and CDR2 are LGHDT and YNNKEL (reference sequence). V was shortened by 0 bases and J by 0 bases, with 5 bases between the two germline ends. CDR3 length: 14 residues. The CDR3 DNA reads as TGTGCCAGCAGCCAAGAGGGCTCTAACTATGGCTACACCTTC. This codes for CASSQEGSNYGYTF.

The J gene is TRBJ2-7, the V gene TRBV6-5, with D hard to call. Trimming took off 2 bases at V and 3 bases at J, with 14 bases between the two ends. Per germline, CDR1 MNHEY and CDR2 SVGAGI. This CDR3 comprises 15 residues. Here the CDR3 DNA reads TGTGCCAGCAGTTACGATGTAGGAGCAAGCTACGAGCAGTACTTC. Its protein is CASSYDVGASYEQYF.

The V and J genes are TRBV3-1 (or the pseudogene TRBV3-2) and TRBJ2-2, with no clear D. Trimming pared 4 bases from V and 6 bases from J, leaving 6 bases between. Germline V CDR1 and CDR2: LGHDT, YNNKEL (reference sequence). This CDR3 spans 12 amino acids. The CDR3 protein is CASSRASGELFF. DNA of the CDR3: TGTGCCAGCAGCCGGGCGTCCGGGGAGCTGTTTTTT.

The chain uses TRBV21-1 and TRBJ1-2; the D segment call TRBD1 is taken from the table without a DNA check. TRBV21-1 is described as a pseudogene. The CDR3 covers 16 residues. CDR3 loop: CASSNGAPGANYGYTF. The CDR3 DNA is TGTGCCAGCAGCAATGGTGCGCCAGGGGCTAACTATGGCTACACCTTC.

The J gene is TRBJ1-5, the V gene TRBV18; TRBD1 aligns across 8 bases. The CDR3 length is 16 residues. V was clipped by 2 bases and J by 5 bases; unmatched bases: 8. Germline V gene data show CDR1 as KGHSH and CDR2 as LQKENI. The CDR3 region is CASSPMGQVDHQPQHF. The CDR3 DNA sequence: TGTGCCAGCTCACCAATGGGACAGGTAGACCATCAGCCCCAGCATTTT. Full variable domain (missing parts from reference TRBV18 and TRBJ1-5): NAGVMQNPRHLVRRRGQEARLRCSPMKGHSHVYWYRQLPEEGLKFMVYLQKENIIDESGMPKERFSAEFPKEGPSILRIQQVVRGDSAAYFCASSPMGQVDHQPQHFGDGTRLSIL.

The chain combines TRBV4-1 with TRBJ2-5; D may be TRBD1 (6 bases). CDR3 size: 13 residues. The V gene's germline CDR1 is MGHRA and CDR2 YSYEKL. V lost 6 bases, J lost 2 bases, and 10 bases lay in between. The CDR3 loop is CASRGAGQETQYF. DNA for the CDR3: TGCGCCAGCAGGGGGGCAGGGCAAGAGACCCAGTACTTC.